This TCR beta chain was observed in a study of shared clonotypes between healthy human individuals. Study outcomes and limitations: Some clonotypes were shared by all four sorted-subset donors, while others were not shared. The non-shared ones had lower generation probabilities than the shared ones.

Clones were read by immunoSEQ multiplex PCR, and TCRdb kept only the in-frame ones, dropping some. The sample consists of 700,000 to 950,000 clones, around 96% of them appearing once. Selected positively for CCR7 and CD45RO-negative, naive CD8 cells excluded terminally differentiated effector memory CD45RA+ cells. Notes on this clone: The antigen is not known.

Germline CDR1 reads SGDLS; CDR2 reads YYNGEE. CDR3 size: 18 residues. The V segment lost 4 bases and the J segment 0 bases; nucleotides outside the gene matches: 13. The source is a man aged 25-45 years in good health. Material for sequencing was naive CD8+ T cells sorted from blood. The rearrangement uses TRBV9 and TRBJ2-1, with 7 bases identical to TRBD2. The CDR3 DNA reads as TGTGCCAGCAGCCCCATTGGTGGGGGAGGGAGCTCCTACAATGAGCAGTTCTTC. This codes for CASSPIGGGGSSYNEQFF.